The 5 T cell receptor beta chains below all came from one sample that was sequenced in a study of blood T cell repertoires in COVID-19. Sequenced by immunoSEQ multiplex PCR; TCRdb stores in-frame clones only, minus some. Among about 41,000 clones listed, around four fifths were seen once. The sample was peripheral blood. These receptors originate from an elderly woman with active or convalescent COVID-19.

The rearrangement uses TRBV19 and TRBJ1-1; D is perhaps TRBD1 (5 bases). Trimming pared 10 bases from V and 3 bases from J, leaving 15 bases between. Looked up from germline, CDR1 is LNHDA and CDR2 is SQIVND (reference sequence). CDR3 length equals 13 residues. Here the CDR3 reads CATQGQGDTEAFF. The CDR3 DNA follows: TGTGCCACTCAAGGGCAGGGTGACACTGAAGCTTTCTTT.

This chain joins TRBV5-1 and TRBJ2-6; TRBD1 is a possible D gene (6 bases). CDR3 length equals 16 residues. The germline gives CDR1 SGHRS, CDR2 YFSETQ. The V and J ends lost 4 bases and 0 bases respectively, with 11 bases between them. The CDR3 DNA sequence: TGCGCCAGCAGCACCGGGACAACCTCTGGGGCCAACGTCCTGACTTTC. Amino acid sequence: CASSTGTTSGANVLTF.

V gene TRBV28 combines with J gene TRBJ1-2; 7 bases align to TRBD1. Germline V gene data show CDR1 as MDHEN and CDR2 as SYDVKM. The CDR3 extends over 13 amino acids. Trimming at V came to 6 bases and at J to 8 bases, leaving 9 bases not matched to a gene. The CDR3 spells CASSSIQGRGYTF. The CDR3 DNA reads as TGTGCCAGCAGCTCGATACAGGGGCGCGGCTACACCTTC.

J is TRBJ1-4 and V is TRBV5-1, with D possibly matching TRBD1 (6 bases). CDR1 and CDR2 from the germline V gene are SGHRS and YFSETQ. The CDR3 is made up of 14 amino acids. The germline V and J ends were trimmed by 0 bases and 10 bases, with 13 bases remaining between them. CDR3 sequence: CASSLGTASGKLFF. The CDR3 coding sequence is TGCGCCAGCAGCTTGGGGACAGCGTCTGGAAAACTGTTTTTT.

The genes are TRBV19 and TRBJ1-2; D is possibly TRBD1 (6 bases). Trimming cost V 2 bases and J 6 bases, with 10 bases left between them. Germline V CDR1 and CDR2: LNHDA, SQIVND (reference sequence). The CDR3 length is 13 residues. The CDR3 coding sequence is TGTGCCAGTAGTATACGGGACATCGATGGCTACACCTTC. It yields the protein CASSIRDIDGYTF.